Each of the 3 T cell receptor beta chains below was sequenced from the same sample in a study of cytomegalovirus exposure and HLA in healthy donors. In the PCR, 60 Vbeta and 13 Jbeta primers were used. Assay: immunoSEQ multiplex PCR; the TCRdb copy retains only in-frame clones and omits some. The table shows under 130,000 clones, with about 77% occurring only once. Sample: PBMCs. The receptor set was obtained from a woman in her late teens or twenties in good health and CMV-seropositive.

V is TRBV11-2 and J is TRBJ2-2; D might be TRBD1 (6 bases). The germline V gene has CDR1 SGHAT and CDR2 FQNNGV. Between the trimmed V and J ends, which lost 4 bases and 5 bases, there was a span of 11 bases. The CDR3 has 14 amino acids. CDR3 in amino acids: CASSSLQGTGELFF. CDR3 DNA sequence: TGTGCCAGCAGCTCCTTACAGGGTACCGGGGAGCTGTTTTTT.

The CDR3 protein is CASSTRWRERPYEQYF. In nucleotides, the CDR3 is TGTGCCAGCAGTACCCGCTGGCGGGAGCGACCCTACGAGCAGTACTTC. This rearrangement joins TRBV27 to TRBJ2-7, with 7 bases lining up with TRBD2. The germline gives CDR1 MNHEY, CDR2 SMNVEV (reference sequence). J was trimmed by 2 bases and V by 5 bases; bases with no gene match: 12. The CDR3 loop spans 16 amino acids.

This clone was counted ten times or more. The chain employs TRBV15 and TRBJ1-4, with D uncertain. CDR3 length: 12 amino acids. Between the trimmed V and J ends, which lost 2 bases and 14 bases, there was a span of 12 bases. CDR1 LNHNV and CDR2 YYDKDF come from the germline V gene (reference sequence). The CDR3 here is CATSRMGGRLFF. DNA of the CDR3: TGTGCCACCAGCAGAATGGGAGGAAGGCTGTTTTTT.